The 3 T cell receptor beta chains below were found in one sample sequenced in a study of neoadjuvant nivolumab and ipilimumab in lung cancer. Assay used: immunoSEQ multiplex PCR; TCRdb lists only in-frame clones, some missing. The sample lists roughly 34,000 clones, 80% to 95% seen once, with around 2.2% in the top ten. Sequencing was performed on peripheral blood, taken after neoadjuvant nivolumab, alone or with ipilimumab, at or shortly before surgery. The receptors shown here come from an adult with non-small cell lung cancer.

The V call is TRBV5-6, the J call TRBJ1-2; unclear D gene. Germline V CDR1 and CDR2: SGHDT, YYEEEE. The length of the CDR3 is 11 residues. With 4 bases removed from V and 6 bases from J, the gap between germline ends came to 7 bases. The CDR3 region has the DNA TGTGCCAGCAGCCAGACGGATGGCTACACCTTC. As protein: CASSQTDGYTF.

The rearrangement links TRBV15 to TRBJ2-3, with 9 bases matching TRBD2. The CDR3 loop spans 14 amino acids. The V and J ends lost 4 bases and 5 bases, in that order; junction bases with no gene match: 4. Germline CDR1 and CDR2: LNHNV and YYDKDF (reference sequence). For the CDR3, the DNA is TGTGCCACCAGCATTAGCGGGAGAGGAGATACGCAGTATTTT. This translates into CATSISGRGDTQYF.

The V gene is TRBV29-1, the J gene TRBJ2-3; no firm D call. CDR1 SQVTM and CDR2 ANQGSEA come from the germline V gene. The CDR3 loop spans 12 amino acids. V lost 5 bases, J lost 6 bases, and 12 bases lay in between. This CDR3 reads CSVLTAGDTQYF. The CDR3 DNA reads TGCAGCGTTTTAACGGCCGGGGATACGCAGTATTTT.